Listed below are T cell receptor beta chains from one sample, sequenced in a study of T cell responses to AZD1222 COVID-19 vaccine. The method was immunoSEQ multiplex PCR; TCRdb's version includes in-frame clones alone and lacks a portion of them. In the table there are approximately 180,000 clones, just under 95% of which are singletons. Material: peripheral blood, obtained 28 days after the second dose of the MenACWY control vaccine. These TCRs come from an adult who received the MenACWY meningococcal vaccine as a control. Both conserved end residues are part of each CDR3. Rows may omit the clone size; those that give it use once, few, many or a size class.

TRBJ1-1 | - | 15 | TRBV28 | CASSLPGQAGTEAFF
TRBJ1-1 | - | 14 | TRBV11-3 | CASSPRHESTEAFF
TRBJ2-7 | - | 16 | TRBV5-1 | CASSLSGQGMANEQYF
TRBJ1-5 | - | 14 | TRBV6-5 | CASCNRRLNQPQHF
TRBJ2-3 | - | 17 | TRBV5-4 | CASSPATGGAHTDTQYF
TRBJ1-1 | - | 14 | TRBV19 | CASIIPGQGTEAFF
TRBJ1-2 | - | 17 | TRBV5-4 | CASSLKGRTSGNYGYTF
TRBJ1-1 | - | 15 | TRBV19 | CASSILGRGNTEAFF
TRBJ1-1 | few | 14 | TRBV6-2/TRBV6-3 | CASNPHNLGTEAFF
TRBJ1-6 | once | 15 | TRBV30 | CAWGNSRGRGSPLHF
TRBJ2-1 | - | 18 | TRBV7-2 | CASSHSPGLASSYNEQFF
TRBJ2-2 | - | 15 | TRBV5-4 | CASSLIGGEGGELFF
TRBJ2-2 | - | 14 | TRBV6-5 | CASRSQANTGELFF
TRBJ1-1 | - | 20 | TRBV4-1 | CASSQDLGARRGRLNTEAFF
TRBJ2-7 | - | 16 | TRBV2 | CASSGREGTGPHEQYF
TRBJ1-1 | once | 14 | TRBV6-6 | CASSYSGRNTEAFF
TRBJ1-5 | - | 14 | TRBV19 | CASSGTGNNQPQHF
TRBJ1-2 | once | 15 | TRBV7-2 | CASSPAGVANYGYTF
TRBJ2-3 | - | 14 | TRBV6-5 | CASSYARGTDTQYF
TRBJ2-3 | - | 15 | TRBV7-6 | CASSLTAATTDTQYF
TRBJ1-2 | - | 13 | TRBV2 | CASSSGANYGYTF
TRBJ1-5 | - | 15 | TRBV5-1 | CASSSGTGPNQPQHF
TRBJ1-3 | - | 14 | TRBV27 | CASSFGGAGNTIYF